This T cell receptor (beta chain) was documented in a study of cytomegalovirus exposure and HLA in healthy donors. J was trimmed by 4 bases and V by 4 bases; bases with no gene match: 6. The V gene's germline CDR1 is SGHRS and CDR2 YFSETQ. The CDR3 consists of 15 residues. PCR primers comprised 60 Vbeta and 13 Jbeta primers. Measured with immunoSEQ multiplex PCR; TCRdb has only the in-frame clones, and not every one. The sample includes about 81,000 clones, over 80% of them seen just once. This chain joins TRBV5-1 and TRBJ2-2; 8 positions match TRBD2. The sample consisted of PBMCs. This TCR was recovered from a man between 18 and 35 years old in good health and CMV-seronegative. CDR3 region: CASSGGTRGTGELFF. The CDR3 DNA reads TGCGCCAGCAGCGGAGGGACTAGAGGCACCGGGGAGCTGTTTTTT.